Described below is a single TCR beta chain sequence and its context. Its antigen is not identified. The data originate from a study of T cells in Graves' hyperthyroidism and ophthalmopathy. Amplification of TCR beta CDR3 regions was performed using RNA transcripts as template. A first-round RT-PCR of the TCR CDR3 used the HTBI primer set. TCRdb re-derived calls from the multiplex PCR reads in MiXCR, one entry per CDR3 protein. The table has around 480,000 distinct CDR3 sequences, around 14% seen once. The study's findings and limits: A 13 V-J model separated ophthalmopathy from stable hyperthyroidism.

This CDR3 contains 16 residues. Per the germline V gene, CDR1 is LGHDT and CDR2 is YNNKEL (reference sequence). V gave up 3 bases and J gave up 4 bases; unmatched junction bases: 7. The chain couples TRBV3-1 to TRBJ2-2, with 8 bases lining up with TRBD1. This clonotype was obtained from a young woman with Graves' hyperthyroidism. Specimen: blood. For the CDR3, the DNA is TGTGCCAGCAGCCATTCTGACAGGGGAACCACCGGGGAGCTGTTTTTT. Protein: CASSHSDRGTTGELFF.